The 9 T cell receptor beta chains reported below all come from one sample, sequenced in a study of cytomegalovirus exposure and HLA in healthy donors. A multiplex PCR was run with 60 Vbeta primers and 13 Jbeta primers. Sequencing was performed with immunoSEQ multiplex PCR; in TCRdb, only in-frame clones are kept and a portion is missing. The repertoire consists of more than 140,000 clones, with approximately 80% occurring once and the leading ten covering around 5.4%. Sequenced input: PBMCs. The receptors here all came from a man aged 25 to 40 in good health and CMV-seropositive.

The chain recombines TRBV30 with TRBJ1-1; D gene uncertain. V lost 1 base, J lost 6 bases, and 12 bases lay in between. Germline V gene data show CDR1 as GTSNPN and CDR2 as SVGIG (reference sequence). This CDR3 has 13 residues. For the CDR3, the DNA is TGTGCCTGGAGTGCCAGAGACGGAGCTGAAGCTTTCTTT. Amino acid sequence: CAWSARDGAEAFF.

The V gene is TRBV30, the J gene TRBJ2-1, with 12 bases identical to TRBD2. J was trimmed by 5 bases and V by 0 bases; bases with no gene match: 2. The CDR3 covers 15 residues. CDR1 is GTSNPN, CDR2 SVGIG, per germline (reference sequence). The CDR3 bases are TGTGCCTGGAGTGTACGACTAGCGGGGGACAATGAGCAGTTCTTC. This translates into CAWSVRLAGDNEQFF.

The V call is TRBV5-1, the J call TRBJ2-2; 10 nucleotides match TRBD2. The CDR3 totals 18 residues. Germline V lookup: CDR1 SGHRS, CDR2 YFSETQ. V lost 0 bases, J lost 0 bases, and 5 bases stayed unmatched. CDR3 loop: CASSLAGLAGANTGELFF. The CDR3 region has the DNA TGCGCCAGCAGCTTGGCCGGTCTAGCGGGGGCGAACACCGGGGAGCTGTTTTTT.

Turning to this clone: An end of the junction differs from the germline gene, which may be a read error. CDR3 amino acids: CASNLEAASLLYNEQFF. The CDR3, as DNA: TGTGCCAGCAACTTAGAAGCGGCCTCACTTCTTTACAATGAGCAGTTCTTC. The V call is TRBV11-2, the J call TRBJ2-1; possibly TRBD2 for D (5 bases). Germline CDR1 reads SGHAT; CDR2 reads FQNNGV. The CDR3 contains 17 residues.

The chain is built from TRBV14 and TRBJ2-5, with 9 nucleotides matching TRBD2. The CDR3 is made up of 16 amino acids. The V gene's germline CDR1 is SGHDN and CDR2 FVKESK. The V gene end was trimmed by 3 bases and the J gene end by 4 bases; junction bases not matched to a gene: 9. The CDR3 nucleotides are TGTGCCAGCAGCCAGGATCAAGCGGGAGGTCGAGAGACCCAGTACTTC. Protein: CASSQDQAGGRETQYF.

In nucleotides, the CDR3 is TGTGCCAGCGGCCAGTCCGAGACCCAGTACTTC. Translating gives CASGQSETQYF. The chain uses TRBV6-6 and TRBJ2-5; D ambiguous. This CDR3 comprises 11 residues. The V gene's germline CDR1 is MNHNY and CDR2 SVGAGI (reference sequence). Trimming took 8 bases from V and 5 from J, leaving 9 bases between them.

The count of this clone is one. CDR3 nucleotide sequence: TGTGCCAGCAGTTCTGAAGGGGCAGGCACCGGGGAGCTGTTTTTT. Its protein product is CASSSEGAGTGELFF. This chain connects TRBV28 to TRBJ2-2; TRBD1 might be the D (5 bases). Germline CDR1 MDHEN, CDR2 SYDVKM. The V gene lost 4 bases and the J gene lost 4 bases, with 13 bases spanning the gap. The CDR3 has 15 amino acids.

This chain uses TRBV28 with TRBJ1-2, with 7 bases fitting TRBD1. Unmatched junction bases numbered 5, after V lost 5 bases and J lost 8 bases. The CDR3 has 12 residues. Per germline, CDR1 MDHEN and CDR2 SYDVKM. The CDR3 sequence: CASSNTGVGYTF. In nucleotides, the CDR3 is TGTGCCAGCAGTAATACAGGGGTCGGCTACACCTTC.

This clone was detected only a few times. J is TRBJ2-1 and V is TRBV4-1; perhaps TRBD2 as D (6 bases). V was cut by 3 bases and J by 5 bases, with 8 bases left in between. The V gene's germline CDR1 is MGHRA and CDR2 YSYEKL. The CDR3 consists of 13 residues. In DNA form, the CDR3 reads TGCGCCAGCAGCCAGGGAGGTAACAATGAGCAGTTCTTC. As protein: CASSQGGNNEQFF.